The clone carrying this T cell receptor (beta chain) was detected only a few times. Antigen unknown. Time point specified: baseline pretreatment blood. Treatment noted: 15 Gy SBRT to primary tumor, nephrectomy 4 weeks later. Serial blood draws occurred at baseline and 2 and 4 weeks post-SBRT. This sample is part of a study of radiation and T cells in renal cell carcinoma. Study overall: Nephrectomy followed 15 Gy stereotactic body radiation by 4 weeks. Study-wide findings and caveats: Top tumor clonotypes rose in blood 2 weeks post-radiation, then contracted. No pretreatment tumor biopsies were available for baseline clonotypes.

This CDR3 has 15 residues. CDR1 is SGDLS, CDR2 YYNGEE, per germline. The J segment lost 7 bases and the V segment lost 3 bases, leaving 5 bases of the junction unmatched. The table came from immunoSEQ multiplex PCR; TCRdb's copy has only in-frame clones and leaves some out. This sample has about 88,000 clones, with approximately 86% found just once. This clonotype was sampled from a man between 45 and 60 years old with renal cell carcinoma. V usage is TRBV9 and J usage is TRBJ2-1; 12 bases are shared with TRBD2. The material sequenced was blood, taken from a patient whose treatment included radiotherapy and nephrectomy. In DNA, the CDR3 is TGTGCCAGCAGCGCGTCTAGCGGGAGGGCGAATGAGCAGTTCTTC. Its protein is CASSASSGRANEQFF.